The 15 T cell receptor beta chains in this list originate from one sample, sequenced in a study of control samples from healthy donors and cancer patients. Method: immunoSEQ multiplex PCR; TCRdb's copy keeps in-frame clones and lacks some. This table holds 150,000 or so clones, approximately 93% found once. Sequenced input: blood. The receptors stem from a man aged 50 to 60 in good health.

The V gene is TRBV14, the J gene TRBJ2-7; TRBD2 matches at 8 bases. Germline V CDR1 and CDR2: SGHDN, FVKESK. The length of the CDR3 is 16 residues. With 1 base clipped from V and 3 bases from J, the junction kept 8 bases outside the gene matches. In DNA, the CDR3 is TGTGCCAGCAGCCAAGTTGTACCAGCGGGAGACTACGAGCAGTACTTC. It codes for CASSQVVPAGDYEQYF.

The chain recombines TRBV5-1 with TRBJ2-5, with 14 bases aligning to TRBD2. CDR1 and CDR2 (germline): SGHRS, YFSETQ. Unmatched junction bases numbered 9, after V lost 0 bases and J lost 5 bases. The CDR3 runs to 18 residues. The CDR3 loop is CASSLGLAGGPLSETQYF. The CDR3 coding sequence is TGCGCCAGCAGCTTGGGACTAGCGGGAGGGCCCCTGAGTGAGACCCAGTACTTC.

The chain combines TRBV19 with TRBJ1-1; 10 nucleotides align to TRBD1. After removal of 5 bases from V and 2 bases from J, the junction contained 14 bases not matched to a gene. The length of the CDR3 is 18 residues. CDR1 and CDR2 (germline): LNHDA, SQIVND (reference sequence). CDR3 region: CASSLRRQGALQNTEAFF. CDR3 nucleotides: TGTGCCAGTAGTCTGAGAAGACAGGGGGCCCTCCAAAACACTGAAGCTTTCTTT.

The chain recombines TRBV12-3 or TRBV12-4 with TRBJ2-7; D is unclear. There are 11 residues in the CDR3. V lost 3 bases and J 5 bases, leaving 5 bases between the germline ends. CDR3 nucleotide sequence: TGTGCCAGCAGTTTGAAGGACGAGCAGTACTTC. Translating it yields CASSLKDEQYF.

The chain has TRBV11-2 and TRBJ2-7, with 8 bases identical to TRBD2. After removal of 3 bases from V and 6 bases from J, the junction contained 10 bases not matched to a gene. CDR1 SGHAT and CDR2 FQNNGV come from the germline V gene. This CDR3 comprises 15 residues. Here the CDR3 DNA reads TGTGCCAGCAGCTTCCAAGCGGGAGCGCCGGGCGAGCAGTACTTC. This codes for CASSFQAGAPGEQYF.

The chain combines TRBV27 with TRBJ2-5; weak D call: TRBD2 (6 bases). The CDR3 totals 13 residues. With 8 bases removed from V and 1 base from J, the gap between germline ends came to 11 bases. Germline V lookup: CDR1 MNHEY, CDR2 SMNVEV (reference sequence). CDR3 sequence: CASSGLGQETQYF. CDR3 DNA: TGTGCCAGCTCGGGACTCGGCCAAGAGACCCAGTACTTC.

The chain combines TRBV3-1 (or the pseudogene TRBV3-2) with TRBJ2-3; D unclear. CDR3 size: 13 residues. Germline CDR1 reads LGHDT; CDR2 reads YNNKEL (reference sequence). Trimming removed 1 base at V and 6 bases at J, with 8 bases between. CDR3 coding DNA: TGTGCCAGCAGCCAAGGGGCACGGGATACGCAGTATTTT. This gives the protein CASSQGARDTQYF.

This clone appeared once. V gene TRBV7-2 combines with J gene TRBJ2-3, with 7 bases lining up with TRBD2. After removal of 5 bases from V and 7 bases from J, the junction contained 12 bases not matched to a gene. Germline V gene data show CDR1 as SGHTA and CDR2 as FQGNSA. There are 15 residues in the CDR3. The CDR3 sequence: CASSKQDTSANTQYF. As DNA, the CDR3 is TGTGCCAGCAGCAAACAGGATACTAGCGCTAATACGCAGTATTTT.

This sequence joins TRBV29-1 and TRBJ2-5; D gene unclear. The CDR3 covers 10 residues. V was clipped by 7 bases and J by 5 bases, with 8 bases between them. Per the germline V gene, CDR1 is SQVTM and CDR2 is ANQGSEA. CDR3 DNA sequence: TGCAGCGCGGGCCTTGAGACCCAGTACTTC. Its translation: CSAGLETQYF.

This rearrangement joins TRBV3-1 (or the pseudogene TRBV3-2) to TRBJ1-6; maybe TRBD1 (5 bases). The CDR3 contains 14 residues. Germline CDR1 LGHDT, CDR2 YNNKEL (reference sequence). The V end lost 5 bases, the J end lost 5 bases, and 10 bases lay between the germline ends. The CDR3 sequence is CASSYRLNNSPLHF. The CDR3 nucleotides read TGTGCCAGCAGCTACAGGTTGAATAATTCACCCCTCCACTTT.

The CDR3 region is CASSFTQGSVYEQYF. CDR3 bases: TGTGCCAGCAGCTTTACCCAGGGCTCGGTTTACGAGCAGTACTTC. The chain is built from TRBV11-2 and TRBJ2-7, with D perhaps matching TRBD1 (5 bases). Per the germline V gene, CDR1 is SGHAT and CDR2 is FQNNGV. CDR3 size: 15 residues. With 3 bases removed from V and 4 bases from J, the gap between germline ends came to 16 bases.

The chain couples TRBV27 to TRBJ1-1; 7 bases align to TRBD1. Germline lookup yields CDR1 MNHEY and CDR2 SMNVEV (reference sequence). The CDR3 consists of 15 residues. Losses at the gene ends were 9 bases for V and 0 bases for J; bases not matched to a gene: 10. The CDR3 reads CASSLDRRVNTEAFF. CDR3 coding DNA: TGTGCCAGTTCCCTGGACAGGAGGGTGAACACTGAAGCTTTCTTT.

V and J are TRBV5-1 and TRBJ1-2; the D is unclear. V was cut by 0 bases and J by 8 bases, with 8 bases left in between. Germline CDR1 reads SGHRS; CDR2 reads YFSETQ. The length of the CDR3 is 12 residues. The CDR3 DNA follows: TGCGCCAGCAGCTTGGAGACTCGCGGCTACACCTTC. This sequence encodes CASSLETRGYTF.

This chain connects TRBV10-3 to TRBJ2-7; perhaps D is TRBD1 or TRBD2 (5 bases each). The CDR3 is 14 residues long. Trimming removed 10 bases from V and 0 bases from J, with 16 bases in between. Per germline, CDR1 ENHRY and CDR2 SYGVKD. This CDR3 reads CATRGVPDSYEQYF. CDR3 nucleotide sequence: TGTGCCACCCGAGGGGTTCCCGACTCCTACGAGCAGTACTTC.

This rearrangement joins TRBV19 to TRBJ2-5; TRBD2 matches at 8 bases. The CDR3 totals 14 residues. The germline V gene has CDR1 LNHDA and CDR2 SQIVND (reference sequence). The V and J ends lost 6 bases and 4 bases, in that order; junction bases with no gene match: 7. CDR3 coding DNA: TGTGCCAGTAGGACCGGGGGGGCAGGAGAGACCCAGTACTTC. This gives the protein CASRTGGAGETQYF.